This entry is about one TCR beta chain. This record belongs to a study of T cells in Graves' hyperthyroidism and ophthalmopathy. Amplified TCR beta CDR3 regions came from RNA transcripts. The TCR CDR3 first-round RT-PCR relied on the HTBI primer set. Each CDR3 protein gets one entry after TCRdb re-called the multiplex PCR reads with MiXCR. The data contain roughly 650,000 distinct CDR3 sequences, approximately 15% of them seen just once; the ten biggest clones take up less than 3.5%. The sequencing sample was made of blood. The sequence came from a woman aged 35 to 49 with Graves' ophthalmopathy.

This CDR3 reads CASSPLANYGYTF. The CDR3, as DNA: TGTGCCAGCAGTCCTTTAGCTAACTATGGCTACACCTTC. This rearrangement joins TRBV12-3 or TRBV12-4 to TRBJ1-2; no firm D call. The CDR3 spans 13 residues. Trimming took off 5 bases at V and 0 bases at J, with 7 bases between the two ends.